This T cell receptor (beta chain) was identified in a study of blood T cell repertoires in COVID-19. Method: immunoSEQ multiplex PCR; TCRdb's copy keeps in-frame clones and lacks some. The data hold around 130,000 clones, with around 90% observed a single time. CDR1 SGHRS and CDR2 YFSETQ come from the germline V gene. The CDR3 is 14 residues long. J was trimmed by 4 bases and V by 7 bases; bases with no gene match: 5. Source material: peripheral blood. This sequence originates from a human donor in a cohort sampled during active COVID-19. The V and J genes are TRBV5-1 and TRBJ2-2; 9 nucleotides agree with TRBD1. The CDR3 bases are TGCGCCAGCTTGGACAGGGGAGGCACCGGGGAGCTGTTTTTT. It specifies CASLDRGGTGELFF.